A selection of T cell receptor beta chains follows, all from one sample in a study of blood T cell repertoires in COVID-19. TCRdb's table, derived via immunoSEQ multiplex PCR, lists solely in-frame clones and lacks some. Seen here are 75,000 to 100,000 clones, 80% to 90% observed once, and the top ten hold less than 20%. The specimen sequenced was peripheral blood. The receptors were gathered from a human donor in a cohort sampled during active COVID-19. CDR3s include the opening cysteine and the closing phenylalanine or tryptophan. The D gene is left open where the match is weak. The size entry is marked missing in some rows and otherwise reads once, few, many or a size class.

D: TRBD2; size: .; V: TRBV13; J: TRBJ2-1; CDR3: CASSPVAGVSNEQFF; DNA: TGTGCCAGCAGCCCCGTGGCGGGAGTGTCCAATGAGCAGTTCTTC
D: TRBD2; size: .; V: TRBV13; J: TRBJ2-1; CDR3: CASSLEGTGGGKQFF; DNA: TGTGCCAGCAGCTTAGAGGGGACGGGCGGGGGGAAGCAGTTCTTC
D: TRBD2; size: .; V: TRBV15; J: TRBJ2-1; CDR3: CATSRSSGGYNEQFF; DNA: TGTGCCACCAGCAGAAGTAGCGGGGGATACAATGAGCAGTTCTTC
D: TRBD1; size: .; V: TRBV15; J: TRBJ1-1; CDR3: CATSRTRGQGGNTEAFF; DNA: TGTGCCACCAGCAGAACCCGTGGACAGGGCGGGAACACTGAAGCTTTCTTT
D: TRBD2; size: once; V: TRBV27; J: TRBJ2-7; CDR3: CASSLYSGSSYEQYF; DNA: TGTGCCAGCAGTTTATATAGCGGGAGCTCCTACGAGCAGTACTTC
D: .; size: .; V: TRBV7-6; J: TRBJ1-1; CDR3: CASSEGRGGTEAFF; DNA: TGTGCCAGCAGCGAGGGAAGGGGGGGCACTGAAGCTTTCTTT
D: .; size: .; V: TRBV6-5; J: TRBJ1-1; CDR3: CASSYTGGGFTEAFF; DNA: TGTGCCAGCAGTTACACGGGGGGCGGTTTCACTGAAGCTTTCTTT
D: TRBD1; size: .; V: TRBV27; J: TRBJ1-5; CDR3: CASSFGTGGGQPQHF; DNA: TGTGCCAGCAGTTTTGGAACAGGGGGAGGGCAGCCCCAGCATTTT
D: .; size: .; V: TRBV6-2/TRBV6-3; J: TRBJ2-1; CDR3: CASSWGELSEQFF; DNA: TGTGCCAGCAGTTGGGGGGAATTGAGTGAGCAGTTCTTC
D: TRBD1; size: .; V: TRBV28; J: TRBJ1-3; CDR3: CASSPGTAGNTIYF; DNA: TGTGCCAGCAGTCCTGGGACAGCGGGAAACACCATATATTTT
D: .; size: .; V: TRBV10-3; J: TRBJ2-1; CDR3: CAINAGSVMGNEQFF; DNA: TGTGCCATCAACGCGGGGAGTGTAATGGGGAATGAGCAGTTCTTC
D: .; size: .; V: TRBV30; J: TRBJ2-7; CDR3: CAWRAVGGYEQYF; DNA: TGTGCCTGGAGAGCTGTGGGAGGCTACGAGCAGTACTTC
D: TRBD1; size: .; V: TRBV15; J: TRBJ1-2; CDR3: CATSRDRTGGAGNYGYTF; DNA: TGTGCCACCAGCAGAGATCGGACAGGGGGCGCGGGTAACTATGGCTACACCTTC
D: TRBD1; size: .; V: TRBV5-1; J: TRBJ2-6; CDR3: CASSQGQTFGANVLTF; DNA: TGCGCCAGCAGCCAGGGACAGACGTTTGGGGCCAACGTCCTGACTTTC
D: TRBD1; size: once; V: TRBV19; J: TRBJ2-4; CDR3: CASSDTGGYGDIQYF; DNA: TGTGCCAGTAGCGATACAGGGGGGTATGGAGACATTCAGTACTTC
D: TRBD1; size: .; V: TRBV15; J: TRBJ2-7; CDR3: CATSRTGGHYEQYF; DNA: TGTGCCACCAGCAGGACAGGGGGTCACTACGAGCAGTACTTC
D: .; size: .; V: TRBV19; J: TRBJ2-2; CDR3: CASSPIGANTGELFF; DNA: TGTGCCAGTAGTCCTATCGGGGCGAACACCGGGGAGCTGTTTTTT
D: .; size: .; V: TRBV7-8; J: TRBJ2-1; CDR3: CASSLVVAEKYNEQFF; DNA: TGTGCCAGCAGCTTAGTAGTAGCGGAAAAATACAATGAGCAGTTCTTC
D: TRBD1; size: .; V: TRBV6-2/TRBV6-3; J: TRBJ1-5; CDR3: CASSSGQGLNQPQHF; DNA: TGTGCCAGCAGCTCGGGACAGGGGCTAAATCAGCCCCAGCATTTT
D: .; size: .; V: TRBV24-1; J: TRBJ2-4; CDR3: CATSDGMSQYF; DNA: TGTGCCACCAGTGACGGGATGAGTCAGTACTTC
D: .; size: .; V: TRBV21-1; J: TRBJ2-1; CDR3: CASSNNSSWRGGPSYNEQFF; DNA: TGTGCCAGCAGCAATAACTCGTCTTGGCGGGGGGGCCCCTCCTACAATGAGCAGTTCTTC
D: .; size: once; V: TRBV9; J: TRBJ2-7; CDR3: CASSPYPTGTPTYEQYF; DNA: TGTGCCAGCAGCCCCTACCCAACAGGAACCCCAACCTACGAGCAGTACTTC
D: .; size: .; V: TRBV10-2; J: TRBJ2-1; CDR3: CASRYAGIGEQFF; DNA: TGCGCCAGCAGGTACGCTGGCATTGGTGAGCAGTTCTTC
D: TRBD2; size: .; V: TRBV5-1; J: TRBJ2-1; CDR3: CASTPLAGGNNEQFF; DNA: TGCGCCAGCACCCCTCTAGCGGGGGGGAACAATGAGCAGTTCTTC
D: TRBD1; size: .; V: TRBV19; J: TRBJ2-7; CDR3: CASSIAHPGTGAAYASYEQYF; DNA: TGTGCCAGTAGTATAGCTCATCCGGGGACAGGGGCCGCATACGCCTCCTACGAGCAGTACTTC
D: .; size: .; V: TRBV7-9; J: TRBJ2-7; CDR3: CASSPGLFEQYF; DNA: TGTGCCAGCAGTCCCGGACTATTCGAGCAGTACTTC
D: TRBD1; size: .; V: TRBV9; J: TRBJ1-3; CDR3: CASSEQGASGNTIYF; DNA: TGTGCCAGCAGCGAACAGGGGGCTTCTGGAAACACCATATATTTT
D: TRBD1; size: .; V: TRBV30; J: TRBJ1-2; CDR3: CAWRIWGQGFAFDYGYTF; DNA: TGTGCCTGGAGGATATGGGGACAGGGGTTTGCGTTCGACTATGGCTACACCTTC
D: .; size: .; V: TRBV6-5; J: TRBJ1-1; CDR3: CATRLGSGTEAFF; DNA: TGTGCCACTAGGCTCGGAAGTGGGACTGAAGCTTTCTTT
D: .; size: .; V: TRBV6-2/TRBV6-3; J: TRBJ2-2; CDR3: CASSLGSPNTGELFF; DNA: TGTGCCAGCAGTCTGGGTAGCCCGAACACCGGGGAGCTGTTTTTT
D: .; size: .; V: TRBV7-3; J: TRBJ1-5; CDR3: CASSLKAEQNQPQHF; DNA: TGTGCCAGCAGCCTAAAGGCGGAGCAAAATCAGCCCCAGCATTTT
D: TRBD2; size: few; V: TRBV7-2; J: TRBJ2-7; CDR3: CASSLWLGGGSYEQYF; DNA: TGTGCCAGCAGCCTCTGGCTCGGGGGGGGGTCCTACGAGCAGTACTTC
D: .; size: .; V: TRBV3-1/TRBV3-2; J: TRBJ1-1; CDR3: CASSQEYSRQAEAFF; DNA: TGTGCCAGCAGCCAAGAGTACAGTCGACAGGCTGAAGCTTTCTTT
D: .; size: .; V: TRBV20-1; J: TRBJ1-1; CDR3: CSVPDSRAFF; DNA: TGCAGTGTTCCGGACAGTAGGGCTTTCTTT
D: TRBD2; size: .; V: TRBV9; J: TRBJ2-5; CDR3: CASSPGLAAFQETQYF; DNA: TGTGCCAGCAGCCCGGGACTAGCGGCTTTCCAAGAGACCCAGTACTTC
D: TRBD1; size: .; V: TRBV19; J: TRBJ2-3; CDR3: CASSIRQGVRTDTQYF; DNA: TGTGCCAGTAGTATCCGGCAGGGGGTACGCACAGATACGCAGTATTTT
D: .; size: .; V: TRBV5-1; J: TRBJ2-1; CDR3: CASSPELATHNEQFF; DNA: TGCGCCAGCAGCCCGGAGTTAGCGACCCACAATGAGCAGTTCTTC
D: .; size: .; V: TRBV30; J: TRBJ1-2; CDR3: CAWTRNYGYTF; DNA: TGTGCCTGGACGCGGAACTATGGCTACACCTTC
D: .; size: .; V: TRBV27; J: TRBJ1-1; CDR3: CASSLSALFRGSAEAFF; DNA: TGTGCCAGCAGTTTATCTGCCCTCTTCAGGGGCTCGGCTGAAGCTTTCTTT
D: .; size: .; V: TRBV6-5; J: TRBJ1-4; CDR3: CASSYSTANEKLFF; DNA: TGTGCCAGCAGTTACTCAACAGCTAATGAAAAACTGTTTTTT
D: .; size: .; V: TRBV28; J: TRBJ1-4; CDR3: CASSSQGEKLFF; DNA: TGTGCCAGCAGTAGTCAGGGGGAAAAACTGTTTTTT
D: .; size: .; V: TRBV30; J: TRBJ2-7; CDR3: CAWSGGSGYEQYF; DNA: TGTGCCTGGAGCGGGGGTAGCGGCTACGAGCAGTACTTC
D: .; size: once; V: TRBV18; J: TRBJ2-7; CDR3: CASSPIHSSPPNYEQYF; DNA: TGTGCCAGCTCACCAATCCACAGTTCCCCCCCCAACTACGAGCAGTACTTC
D: .; size: .; V: TRBV10-1; J: TRBJ2-3; CDR3: CASSSGVQDTQYF; DNA: TGCGCCAGCAGCTCGGGAGTTCAAGATACGCAGTATTTT
D: .; size: once; V: TRBV3-1/TRBV3-2; J: TRBJ2-7; CDR3: CASSQEVAASEQYF; DNA: TGTGCCAGCAGCCAAGAGGTAGCGGCGAGCGAGCAGTACTTC
D: .; size: .; V: TRBV18; J: TRBJ2-5; CDR3: CASSPPTQETQYF; DNA: TGTGCCAGCTCACCACCTACTCAAGAGACCCAGTACTTC
D: .; size: .; V: TRBV6-5; J: TRBJ1-1; CDR3: CASARGYTEAFF; DNA: TGTGCCAGCGCCAGGGGATACACTGAAGCTTTCTTT
D: .; size: .; V: TRBV18; J: TRBJ1-1; CDR3: CASSPEFRGTEAFF; DNA: TGTGCCAGCTCACCAGAGTTCAGGGGCACTGAAGCTTTCTTT
D: TRBD1; size: .; V: TRBV10-3; J: TRBJ1-1; CDR3: CAISEPGQGITEAFF; DNA: TGTGCCATCAGTGAGCCTGGACAGGGAATCACTGAAGCTTTCTTT
D: .; size: .; V: TRBV15; J: TRBJ2-1; CDR3: CATSSTGSSDNEQFF; DNA: TGTGCCACCAGCAGTACCGGGAGTTCAGACAATGAGCAGTTCTTC